A selection of T cell receptor beta chains follows, all from one sample in a study of blood T cell repertoires in COVID-19. The data were produced by immunoSEQ multiplex PCR, yet TCRdb's version contains in-frame clones alone and is incomplete. The top ten hold approximately 12% of the sample, which has about 45,000 clones, around 93% seen once. The specimen sequenced was peripheral blood. These receptors came from a human donor in a cohort sampled during active COVID-19. Each CDR3 is given with its conserved first and last residue. A D gene is named only where the DNA matches it firmly. Clone size, where shown, is once, few, many, or a class for clones that have expanded.

v_call	d_call	clone_size	j_call	cdr3_nt	cdr3_aa
TRBV6-6	NA	NA	TRBJ2-7	TGTGCCAGCAGGTCTGCCAGGGGTGCCAGCTCCTACGAGCAGTACTTC	CASRSARGASSYEQYF
TRBV6-4	NA	NA	TRBJ1-2	TGTGCCAGCAGTGTTAAGGACAAGGGCTATGGCTACACCTTC	CASSVKDKGYGYTF
TRBV4-1	TRBD1	few	TRBJ1-4	TGCGCCAGCAGCCAAGGTAGGGGGCGGACACGAGGGGGTGAAAAACTGTTTTTT	CASSQGRGRTRGGEKLFF
TRBV5-6	TRBD2	once	TRBJ2-7	TGTGCCAGCAGCTTCTTTGGCCTTAGCGGGAGGGCGAACTACGAGCAGTACTTC	CASSFFGLSGRANYEQYF
TRBV24-1	NA	NA	TRBJ1-1	TGTGCCACCAGTGATTTCAGGAAGGAGGAAACTTTCTTT	CATSDFRKEETFF
TRBV5-3	NA	NA	TRBJ1-1	TGTGCCAGAAGCTTACCTAACGCGTACGAGAACACTGAAGCTTTCTTT	CARSLPNAYENTEAFF
TRBV5-1	TRBD2	NA	TRBJ2-7	TGCGCCAGCAGCCTACTAGCGGGAGCTAATCACGAGCAGTACTTC	CASSLLAGANHEQYF
TRBV29-1	NA	NA	TRBJ2-1	TGCAGCGTTGATGGGACTGGTAGGAATGAGCAGTTCTTC	CSVDGTGRNEQFF
TRBV18	TRBD1	NA	TRBJ1-5	TGTGCCAGCTCACCACCGGGGACAGGAAATCAGCCCCAGCATTTT	CASSPPGTGNQPQHF
TRBV5-1	NA	NA	TRBJ1-1	TGCGCCAGCAGCCAACAACCGTTGGACACTGAAGCTTTCTTT	CASSQQPLDTEAFF
TRBV6-5	NA	NA	TRBJ1-1	TGTGCCAGCAGCTGGGGGGACAACACTGAAGCTTTCTTT	CASSWGDNTEAFF
TRBV2	NA	once	TRBJ2-5	TGTGCCAGCAGTCCGGTTCTGGAGACCCAGTACTTC	CASSPVLETQYF
TRBV10-2	TRBD1	once	TRBJ2-4	TGCGCCAGCAACGGACAGGGTGGGAACATTCAGTACTTC	CASNGQGGNIQYF
TRBV5-1	NA	NA	TRBJ1-2	TGCGCCAGCAGCTTGACTACAGGGTATGGCTACACCTTC	CASSLTTGYGYTF
TRBV19	NA	once	TRBJ1-4	TGTGCCAGTAGTATATCCCGCCTGGACATTAATGAAAAACTGTTTTTT	CASSISRLDINEKLFF
TRBV7-2	TRBD1	NA	TRBJ1-5	TGTGCCAGCAGCTTAGGACAGGGTAGCAATCAGCCCCAGCATTTT	CASSLGQGSNQPQHF
TRBV28	NA	NA	TRBJ1-3	TGTGCCAGCAACGACAGGTACTCTGGAAACACCATATATTTT	CASNDRYSGNTIYF
TRBV2	NA	NA	TRBJ1-3	TGTGCCAGCAGTCGTAACCTTGGGAGCTCTGGAAACACCATATATTTT	CASSRNLGSSGNTIYF
TRBV4-1	NA	NA	TRBJ1-1	TGCGCCAGCAAAACAGTAAACACTGAAGCTTTCTTT	CASKTVNTEAFF